The 31 T cell receptor beta chains below were found in one sample sequenced in a study of shared clonotypes between healthy human individuals. Profiling relied on immunoSEQ multiplex PCR, and the TCRdb table lists in-frame clones only, not all of them. Here the sample spans almost 700,000 clones, about 91% being singletons. Naive CD8 cells were CD45RO-negative, positively selected for CCR7, excluding terminally differentiated effector memory CD45RA+ cells. Sequencing was performed on naive CD8+ T cells sorted from blood. The receptors were sampled from a man aged 30 to 39 in good health.

The V and J genes are TRBV29-1 and TRBJ2-7; D is possibly TRBD2 (5 bases). Germline CDR1 is SQVTM and CDR2 is ANQGSEA. V lost 4 bases to trimming and J lost 3 bases, with 10 bases between them. This CDR3 region has 12 residues. CDR3 sequence: CSVGASYYEQYF. In DNA, the CDR3 is TGCAGCGTTGGGGCTAGCTACTACGAGCAGTACTTC.

V gene TRBV11-2 combines with J gene TRBJ2-7; D tentatively fits TRBD1 or TRBD2 (6 bases each). V gave up 2 bases and J gave up 5 bases, with 13 bases separating them. The CDR3 contains 14 residues. CDR1 is SGHAT and CDR2 is FQNNGV in the germline V gene. CDR3 nucleotides: TGTGCCAGCAGCTTATATTACGGGGGCGACGAGCAGTACTTC. The encoded protein is CASSLYYGGDEQYF.

The table lists this clone with a count of one. The chain couples TRBV7-8 to TRBJ1-5, with D possibly TRBD1 on 5 matching bases. Germline V gene data show CDR1 as SGHVS and CDR2 as FQNEAQ. Trimming removed 0 bases from V and 3 bases from J, with 15 bases in between. The CDR3 has 17 residues. Here the CDR3 DNA reads TGTGCCAGCAGCTTAGCGGCGAGGGGCTTCAACAATCAGCCCCAGCATTTT. Translating it yields CASSLAARGFNNQPQHF.

This clone occurred once. The chain links TRBV10-2 to TRBJ2-3, with 10 bases matching TRBD2. Losses at the gene ends were 10 bases for V and 4 bases for J; bases not matched to a gene: 8. Germline CDR1 WSHSY, CDR2 SAAADI. CDR3 length: 14 residues. The CDR3 here is CAIVPSGSSDTQYF. CDR3 bases: TGCGCCATCGTTCCTAGCGGGAGTTCAGATACGCAGTATTTT.

The V call is TRBV4-1, the J call TRBJ1-3, with 8 bases identical to TRBD1. J gave up 0 bases and V 5 bases, and 3 bases lay outside the gene matches. CDR1 and CDR2 from the germline V gene are MGHRA and YSYEKL. This CDR3 is built from 15 residues. The chain's CDR3 is CASSADRASGNTIYF. CDR3 DNA: TGCGCCAGCAGCGCGGACAGGGCCTCTGGAAACACCATATATTTT.

The rearrangement joins TRBV9 to TRBJ2-7; possibly TRBD1 for D (6 bases). The CDR3 is made up of 11 amino acids. CDR1 is SGDLS, CDR2 YYNGEE, per germline. V was trimmed by 4 bases and J by 7 bases, leaving 9 bases between them. The DNA for the CDR3 is TGTGCCAGCAGCTCCAGGGGAGAGCAGTACTTC. Residues: CASSSRGEQYF. Complete variable domain (other parts from reference TRBV9 and TRBJ2-7): DSGVTQTPKHLITATGQRVTLRCSPRSGDLSVYWYQQSLDQGLQFLIQYYNGEERAKGNILERFSAQQFPDLHSELNLSSLELGDSALYFCASSSRGEQYFGPGTRLTVT.

The chain employs TRBV7-6 and TRBJ2-2, with D unclear. The CDR3 consists of 16 residues. Germline V CDR1 and CDR2: SGHVS, FNYEAQ. V was shortened by 2 bases and J by 0 bases, with 10 bases between the two germline ends. The CDR3 nucleotides read TGTGCCAGCAGCTTAATGGCAGACGCGAACACCGGGGAGCTGTTTTTT. Its translation is CASSLMADANTGELFF.

The chain uses TRBV19 and TRBJ2-7; D is unclear. This CDR3 is built from 15 residues. Trimming removed 1 base at V and 3 bases at J, with 13 bases between. Germline V gives CDR1 LNHDA, CDR2 SQIVND (reference sequence). CDR3 residues: CASSIATLFNYEQYF. The CDR3 bases are TGTGCCAGTAGTATAGCGACCCTATTTAACTACGAGCAGTACTTC.

The chain combines TRBV6-5 with TRBJ2-4; maybe TRBD2 (5 bases). This CDR3 has 16 residues. CDR1 and CDR2 (germline): MNHEY, SVGAGI. The V end lost 0 bases, the J end lost 3 bases, and 12 bases lay between the germline ends. The CDR3 nucleotides read TGTGCCAGCAGTTACTCGGGTAGCCGGGGCAAAAACATTCAGTACTTC. It is translated as CASSYSGSRGKNIQYF.

The chain couples TRBV6-6 to TRBJ1-5; no firm D call. The CDR3 sequence is 13 residues long. Trimming took 2 bases from V and 3 from J, leaving 5 bases between them. Germline CDR1 and CDR2: MNHNY and SVGAGI (reference sequence). This CDR3 reads CASSYTFNQPQHF. DNA for the CDR3: TGTGCCAGCAGTTACACCTTCAATCAGCCCCAGCATTTT.

This rearrangement joins TRBV4-1 to TRBJ2-1; tentative D call: TRBD1 (5 bases). Germline loops: CDR1 MGHRA, CDR2 YSYEKL. The V gene lost 1 base and the J gene lost 6 bases, with 16 bases spanning the gap. The CDR3 is made up of 16 amino acids. CDR3 nucleotide sequence: TGCGCCAGCAGCCAAGTCCCCCAGGGCTTAGTCAATGAGCAGTTCTTC. Translating gives CASSQVPQGLVNEQFF.

The table lists this clone with a count of one. CDR3 in DNA: TGTGCCAGCAGCGGACGGACAGGGGGCGGTTTTGGCGGGGAGCTGTTTTTT. The encoded protein is CASSGRTGGGFGGELFF. This chain joins TRBV7-9 and TRBJ2-2; TRBD1 aligns across 11 bases. Per the germline V gene, CDR1 is SEHNR and CDR2 is FQNEAQ (reference sequence). V dropped 5 bases and J dropped 7; count of bases not matched to a gene: 12. This CDR3 comprises 17 residues.

CDR3 nucleotide sequence: TGTGCCAGCAGCTCGATTTTGGCGACCGGGGAGCTGTTTTTT. This codes for CASSSILATGELFF. The chain carries TRBV7-9 and TRBJ2-2; the D is unclear. Per the germline V gene, CDR1 is SEHNR and CDR2 is FQNEAQ (reference sequence). V was cut by 4 bases and J by 5 bases, with 11 bases left in between. The CDR3 sequence is 14 residues long.

This sequence joins TRBV5-1 and TRBJ2-1, with D uncertain. Trimming stripped 0 bases from V and 10 bases from J, with 11 bases between. Germline CDR1 is SGHRS and CDR2 is YFSETQ. The CDR3 has 13 residues. For the CDR3, the DNA is TGCGCCAGCAGCTTGGTACCCGACCGGGAGCAGTTCTTC. This translates into CASSLVPDREQFF.

This clone has a single count. The CDR3 loop reads CASSGLAGGPSYEQYF. The CDR3, as DNA: TGTGCCAGCAGTGGTTTAGCGGGAGGCCCCAGTTACGAGCAGTACTTC. The chain links TRBV6-1 to TRBJ2-7, with 10 bases aligning to TRBD2. V shed 4 bases, J shed 4 bases, and the junction held 10 bases outside the gene matches. CDR1 is MNHNS and CDR2 is SASEGT in the germline V gene. The length of the CDR3 is 16 residues.

V and J are TRBV7-2 and TRBJ2-7, with D unclear. The CDR3 runs 13 residues. Germline CDR1 is SGHTA and CDR2 is FQGNSA. Trimming removed 2 bases at V and 4 bases at J, with 9 bases between. CDR3 region: CASSLFLRYEQYF. CDR3 coding DNA: TGTGCCAGCAGCTTATTTTTGCGGTACGAGCAGTACTTC.

This chain links TRBV7-9 with TRBJ1-1, with 9 bases that match TRBD1. CDR3 length: 13 residues. Germline CDR1 and CDR2: SEHNR and FQNEAQ (reference sequence). Trimming took 5 bases from V and 11 from J; bases not matched to a gene: 9. The CDR3 region is CASSEGQGPLAFF. The DNA for the CDR3 is TGTGCCAGCAGCGAAGGACAGGGGCCGCTGGCTTTCTTT. Based on the CDR3 plus reference TRBV7-9 and TRBJ1-1, the full variable domain is DTGVSQNPRHKITKRGQNVTFRCDPISEHNRLYWYRQTLGQGPEFLTYFQNEAQLEKSRLLSDRFSAERPKGSFSTLEIQRTEQGDSAMYLCASSEGQGPLAFFGQGTRLTVV.

This clone was observed once. The chain is built from TRBV27 and TRBJ2-5, with 8 bases that match TRBD2. V lost 2 bases, J lost 5 bases, and 7 bases stayed unmatched. Germline V gives CDR1 MNHEY, CDR2 SMNVEV (reference sequence). There are 15 residues in the CDR3. CDR3 sequence reads: CASSLTAGGFETQYF. The CDR3 DNA sequence: TGTGCCAGCAGTTTAACGGCGGGAGGTTTTGAGACCCAGTACTTC.

The chain couples TRBV5-4 to TRBJ2-1; no clear D. V dropped 2 bases and J dropped 5 bases, with 14 bases sitting between them. The CDR3 spans 15 residues. Germline V lookup: CDR1 SGHNT, CDR2 YYREEE (reference sequence). CDR3 in amino acids: CASSFGPDPHNEQFF. DNA of the CDR3: TGTGCCAGCAGCTTTGGACCGGATCCCCACAATGAGCAGTTCTTC.

Of note for this clone: The same CDR3 is also encoded by other DNA sequences in this sample. This chain links TRBV11-2 with TRBJ2-3; 8 bases match TRBD2. Germline CDR1 is SGHAT and CDR2 is FQNNGV. This CDR3 is built from 15 residues. The trim removed 1 base at V and 0 bases at J, leaving 0 bases unmatched. The CDR3 DNA sequence: TGTGCCAGCAGCTTAGCGGGAGGGAGCACAGATACGCAGTATTTT. Translated, it gives CASSLAGGSTDTQYF.

Only one count was recorded for this clone. The rearrangement links TRBV5-8 to TRBJ2-5; 7 positions agree with TRBD1. Germline values: CDR1 SGHTS, CDR2 YDEGEE. The CDR3 totals 15 residues. The V and J ends lost 4 bases and 2 bases, in that order; junction bases with no gene match: 8. The CDR3 bases are TGTGCCAGCAGCCCTACAGGGGATACTCAAGAGACCCAGTACTTC. It is translated as CASSPTGDTQETQYF.

The chain has TRBV5-8 and TRBJ2-5; the D call may be TRBD1 or TRBD2 (5 bases each). The CDR3 consists of 15 residues. The V gene's germline CDR1 is SGHTS and CDR2 YDEGEE. Trimming removed 1 base from V and 2 bases from J, with 12 bases in between. The CDR3 protein is CASSLPRDDQETQYF. The CDR3 coding sequence is TGTGCCAGCAGCTTGCCCCGGGACGATCAAGAGACCCAGTACTTC.

This clone has only one observation. Different DNA sequences within this sample yield the same CDR3. The chain carries TRBV27 and TRBJ2-7; 9 bases line up with TRBD1. The V segment lost 4 bases and the J segment 3 bases; nucleotides outside the gene matches: 4. CDR1 MNHEY and CDR2 SMNVEV come from the germline V gene (reference sequence). The CDR3 has 14 residues. The CDR3 region is CASSSGTGLYEQYF. The DNA for the CDR3 is TGTGCCAGCAGTTCCGGGACAGGGCTCTACGAGCAGTACTTC.

The chain combines TRBV9 with TRBJ2-3; no clear D. The CDR3 has 14 amino acids. The V gene lost 2 bases and the J gene lost 4 bases, with 11 bases spanning the gap. Germline V gene data show CDR1 as SGDLS and CDR2 as YYNGEE. The CDR3, as DNA: TGTGCCAGCAGCGTCAAATGGGTTTCAGATACGCAGTATTTT. Its translation: CASSVKWVSDTQYF.

This chain connects TRBV7-6 to TRBJ2-3; 8 bases line up with TRBD1. V was pared by 4 bases and J by 6 bases, with 18 bases of the junction left unmatched. This CDR3 is built from 18 residues. Looked up from germline, CDR1 is SGHVS and CDR2 is FNYEAQ. The CDR3 bases are TGTGCCAGCAGCTCTCCGCAATCAGGGGGCCGCTCGTCTGATACGCAGTATTTT. This translates into CASSSPQSGGRSSDTQYF.

This rearrangement joins TRBV6-5 to TRBJ2-5; perhaps D is TRBD1 or TRBD2 (6 bases each). This CDR3 has 14 residues. Trimming removed 0 bases from V and 10 bases from J, with 15 bases in between. Per the germline V gene, CDR1 is MNHEY and CDR2 is SVGAGI. The CDR3 nucleotides read TGTGCCAGCAGTTACTCGCCGGGGGCTATCGACCAGTACTTC. It translates to CASSYSPGAIDQYF.

The chain has TRBV2 and TRBJ1-1; 10 nucleotides line up with TRBD1. Trimming cost V 6 bases and J 5 bases; bases outside gene matches: 6. CDR3 length equals 14 residues. Germline V gene data show CDR1 as SNHLY and CDR2 as FYNNEI. CDR3 bases: TGTGCCAGCAGGGAGGGGGGACAGGGGACTGAAGCTTTCTTT. It translates to CASREGGQGTEAFF.

In this sample, this clone turned up once. This chain connects TRBV6-5 to TRBJ2-7, with 9 bases lining up with TRBD1. This CDR3 spans 14 amino acids. Germline CDR1 MNHEY, CDR2 SVGAGI. V dropped 6 bases and J dropped 0; count of bases not matched to a gene: 3. The CDR3 loop is CASRGQGPSYEQYF. The CDR3 DNA sequence: TGTGCCAGCAGAGGACAGGGGCCCTCCTACGAGCAGTACTTC.

The chain is built from TRBV7-8 and TRBJ2-1, with 14 nucleotides matching TRBD2. Germline CDR1 and CDR2: SGHVS and FQNEAQ. CDR3 length: 17 amino acids. The J segment lost 4 bases and the V segment lost 1 base, leaving 3 bases of the junction unmatched. CDR3 protein: CASSLEGLAGAYNEQFF. CDR3 bases: TGTGCCAGCAGCTTAGAGGGACTAGCGGGAGCATACAATGAGCAGTTCTTC.

The chain is built from TRBV9 and TRBJ2-7; D is uncertain. The CDR3 runs to 13 residues. The germline V gene encodes CDR1 SGDLS and CDR2 YYNGEE. The V end was cut by 3 bases, the J end by 6 bases, with 13 bases between. This chain's CDR3 is CASSGDVGFEQYF. The CDR3 coding sequence is TGTGCCAGCAGCGGAGACGTGGGATTCGAGCAGTACTTC.

On this clone itself: The sample has other DNA sequences that encode this CDR3 too. The rearrangement uses TRBV7-9 and TRBJ2-7; 7 bases fit TRBD2. The V gene's germline CDR1 is SEHNR and CDR2 FQNEAQ (reference sequence). V lost 1 base and J lost 1; bases outside the gene matches: 4. This CDR3 comprises 15 residues. In DNA form, the CDR3 reads TGTGCCAGCAGCTTAGGAGGCGGGAGTTCCTACGAGCAGTACTTC. Its translation is CASSLGGGSSYEQYF.